The T cell receptor (beta chain) under discussion was sequenced for a study of human T cells and chemical hapten exposure. For the study at large: Weekly scalp doses of diphenylcyclopropenone were given to patients during the roughly 25-week study. Slight volume differences across pooled libraries mainly accounted for varying per-sample TCR yields. Study-level points and caveats: Relative to controls, expanded TCRs formed significantly more large CDR3 similarity clusters.

Per the germline V gene, CDR1 is SGHRS and CDR2 is YFSETQ. There are 14 residues in the CDR3. Between the trimmed V and J ends, which lost 0 bases and 3 bases, there was a span of 9 bases. The study's library attached unique molecular identifiers to single cDNA molecules. TCRdb re-derived calls from the RACE reads in MiXCR, one entry per CDR3 protein. The profile shows 85,000 or so distinct CDR3 sequences, approximately 12% of them singletons. Time point described: patch test 1, 2 weeks after DPC sensitization. Treatment defined: therapeutic diphenylcyclopropenone sensitization with weekly scalp DPC. There are many counts of this clonotype. Its antigen remains unidentified.

Material: whole blood, obtained in connection with sensitization to the hapten diphenylcyclopropenone (DPC). The chain couples TRBV5-1 to TRBJ1-2; the D gene is possibly TRBD1 (5 bases). The TCR originated in a woman in her forties or fifties with alopecia areata. Some clones in this sample may be carry-over from other donors' samples. The CDR3, as DNA: TGCGCCAGCAGCTTGGACGGCAGGGACTATGGCTACACCTTC. This codes for CASSLDGRDYGYTF.